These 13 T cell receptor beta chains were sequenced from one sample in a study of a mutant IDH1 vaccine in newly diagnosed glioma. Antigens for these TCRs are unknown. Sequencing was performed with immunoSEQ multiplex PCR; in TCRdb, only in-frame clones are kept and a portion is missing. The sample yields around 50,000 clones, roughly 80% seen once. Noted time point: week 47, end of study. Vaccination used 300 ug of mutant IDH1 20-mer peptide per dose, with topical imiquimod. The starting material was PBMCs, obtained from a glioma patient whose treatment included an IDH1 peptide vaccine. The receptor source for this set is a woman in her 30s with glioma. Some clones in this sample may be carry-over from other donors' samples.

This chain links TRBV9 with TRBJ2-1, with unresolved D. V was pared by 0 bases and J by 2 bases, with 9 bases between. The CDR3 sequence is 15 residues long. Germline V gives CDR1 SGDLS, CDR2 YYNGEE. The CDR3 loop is CASSVEGGTYNEQFF. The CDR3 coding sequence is TGTGCCAGCAGCGTAGAGGGCGGAACCTACAATGAGCAGTTCTTC.

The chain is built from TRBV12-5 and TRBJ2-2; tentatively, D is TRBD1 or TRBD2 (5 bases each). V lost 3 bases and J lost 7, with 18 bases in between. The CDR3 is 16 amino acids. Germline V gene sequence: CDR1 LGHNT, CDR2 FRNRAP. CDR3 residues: CASGFLEWGFDGELFF. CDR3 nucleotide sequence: TGTGCTAGTGGTTTTCTAGAGTGGGGGTTCGACGGGGAGCTGTTTTTT.

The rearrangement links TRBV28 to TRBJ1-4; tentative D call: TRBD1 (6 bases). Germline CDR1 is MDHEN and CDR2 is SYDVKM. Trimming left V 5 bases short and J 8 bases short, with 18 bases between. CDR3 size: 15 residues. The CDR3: CASSPPRQGSEKLFF. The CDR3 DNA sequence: TGTGCCAGCAGTCCCCCAAGGCAGGGGAGCGAAAAACTGTTTTTT.

CDR3 nucleotide sequence: TGCGCCAGCAGCTTGGGACTAGCGGGAGGCGAGCAGTACTTC. Encoded protein: CASSLGLAGGEQYF. This rearrangement joins TRBV5-1 to TRBJ2-7, with 13 bases matching TRBD2. CDR1 is SGHRS and CDR2 is YFSETQ in the germline V gene. CDR3 length: 14 residues. Trimming at V came to 0 bases and at J to 6 bases, leaving 0 bases not matched to a gene.

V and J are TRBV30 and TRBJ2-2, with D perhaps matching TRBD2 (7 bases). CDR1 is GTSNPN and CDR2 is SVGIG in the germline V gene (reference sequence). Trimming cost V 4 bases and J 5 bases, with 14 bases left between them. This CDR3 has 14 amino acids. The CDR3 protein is CAWMGGRRTGELFF. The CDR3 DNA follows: TGTGCCTGGATGGGGGGGCGGCGGACCGGGGAGCTGTTTTTT. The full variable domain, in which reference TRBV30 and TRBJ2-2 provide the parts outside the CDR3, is SQTIHQWPATLVQPVGSPLSLECTVEGTSNPNLYWYRQAAGRGLQLLFYSVGIGQISSEVPQNLSASRPQDRQFILSSKKLLLSDSGFYLCAWMGGRRTGELFFGEGSRLTVL.

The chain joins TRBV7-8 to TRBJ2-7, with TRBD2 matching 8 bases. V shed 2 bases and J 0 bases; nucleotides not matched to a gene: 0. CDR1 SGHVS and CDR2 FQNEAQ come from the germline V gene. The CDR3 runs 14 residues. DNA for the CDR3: TGTGCCAGCAGCTTAACTAGCGGCTCCTACGAGCAGTACTTC. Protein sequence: CASSLTSGSYEQYF. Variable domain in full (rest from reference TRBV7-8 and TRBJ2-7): GAGVSQSPRYKVAKRGQDVALRCDPISGHVSLFWYQQALGQGPEFLTYFQNEAQLDKSGLPSDRFFAERPEGSVSTLKIQRTQQEDSAVYLCASSLTSGSYEQYFGPGTRLTVT.

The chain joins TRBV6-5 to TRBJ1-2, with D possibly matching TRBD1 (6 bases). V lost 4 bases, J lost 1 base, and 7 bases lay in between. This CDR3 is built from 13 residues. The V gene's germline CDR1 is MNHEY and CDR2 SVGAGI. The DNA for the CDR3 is TGTGCCAGCAGTTTACAGGGTAACTATGGCTACACCTTC. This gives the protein CASSLQGNYGYTF.

CDR3 in DNA: TGCGCCAGCAGCTCGACAGGGTATACCTACGAGCAGTACTTC. Protein: CASSSTGYTYEQYF. The rearrangement joins TRBV5-1 to TRBJ2-7, with 7 positions matching TRBD1. The CDR3 loop spans 14 amino acids. J gave up 2 bases and V 3 bases, and 5 bases lay outside the gene matches. The germline V gene encodes CDR1 SGHRS and CDR2 YFSETQ. The complete variable domain, with remaining parts taken from reference TRBV5-1 and TRBJ2-7, reads KAGVTQTPRYLIKTRGQQVTLSCSPISGHRSVSWYQQTPGQGLQFLFEYFSETQRNKGNFPGRFSGRQFSNSRSEMNVSTLELGDSALYLCASSSTGYTYEQYFGPGTRLTVT.

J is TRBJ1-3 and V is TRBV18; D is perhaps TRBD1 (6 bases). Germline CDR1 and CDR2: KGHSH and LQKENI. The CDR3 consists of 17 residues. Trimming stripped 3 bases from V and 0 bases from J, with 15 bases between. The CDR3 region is CASSPTAQGTSGNTIYF. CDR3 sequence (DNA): TGTGCCAGCTCACCTACGGCCCAGGGGACCTCTGGAAACACCATATATTTT.

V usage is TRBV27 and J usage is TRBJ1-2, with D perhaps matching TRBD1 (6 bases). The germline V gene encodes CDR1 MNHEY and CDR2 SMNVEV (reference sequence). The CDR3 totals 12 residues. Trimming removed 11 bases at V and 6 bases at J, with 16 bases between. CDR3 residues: CAPGGGCHGYTF. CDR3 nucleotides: TGTGCCCCCGGGGGGGGCTGCCATGGCTACACCTTC.

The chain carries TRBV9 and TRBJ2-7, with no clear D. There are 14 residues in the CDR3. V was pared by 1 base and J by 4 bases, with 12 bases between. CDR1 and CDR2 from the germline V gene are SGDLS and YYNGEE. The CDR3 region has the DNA TGTGCCAGCAGCGTACGTCTAGGAAATTACGAGCAGTACTTC. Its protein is CASSVRLGNYEQYF. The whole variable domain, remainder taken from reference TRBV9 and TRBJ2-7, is DSGVTQTPKHLITATGQRVTLRCSPRSGDLSVYWYQQSLDQGLQFLIQYYNGEERAKGNILERFSAQQFPDLHSELNLSSLELGDSALYFCASSVRLGNYEQYFGPGTRLTVT.

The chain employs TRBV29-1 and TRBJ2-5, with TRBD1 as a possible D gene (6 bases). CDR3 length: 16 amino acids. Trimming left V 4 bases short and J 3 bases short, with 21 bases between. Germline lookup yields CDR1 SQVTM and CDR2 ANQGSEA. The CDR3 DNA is TGCAGCGTTGTAGGTAGCAGGGGTATATGGGAAGAGACCCAGTACTTC. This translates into CSVVGSRGIWEETQYF.

The CDR3 DNA sequence: TGTGCCAGCAGCTTGGAGGGCCGGGGCACAGATACGCAGTATTTT. This translates into CASSLEGRGTDTQYF. The V and J genes are TRBV7-9 and TRBJ2-3, with D possibly being TRBD2 (6 bases). The CDR3 extends over 15 amino acids. V gave up 3 bases and J gave up 1 base, with 11 bases separating them. CDR1 is SEHNR, CDR2 FQNEAQ, per germline (reference sequence).